This TCR beta chain was obtained from a study of blood T cell repertoires in COVID-19. Study context: There were acute and convalescent COVID-19 samples, and they came from the United States, Italy and Spain.

Authors' data handling: Nucleated cell counts were estimated from reference gene primer amplification. Sequencing used immunoSEQ multiplex PCR; TCRdb keeps in-frame clones, though not all of them. Clonal size and the V and J genes are those of that table, whereas D and trimming came from the DNA. The sample lists fewer than 200,000 clones, approximately 86% occurring once. Trimming removed 3 bases from V and 8 bases from J; junction bases left unmatched: 8. CDR1 is SGDLS, CDR2 YYNGEE, per germline. This CDR3 has 15 residues. The sample consisted of peripheral blood. The clonotype was recovered from a woman in her sixties or seventies who had recovered from COVID-19. The rearrangement joins TRBV9 to TRBJ1-2; 12 nucleotides match TRBD1. The CDR3 nucleotides read TGTGCCAGCAGCGGAAGGGACAGGGGGCCAAGGGGCTACACCTTC. Translation gives CASSGRDRGPRGYTF.